What follows are 14 T cell receptor beta chains derived from one specimen sequenced in a study of blood T cell dynamics during melanoma immunotherapy. Profiled with immunoSEQ multiplex PCR; TCRdb holds only in-frame clones, not every one. The data hold 6,000 to 8,500 clones, with about 78% observed a single time. Regarding time point: pre-treatment baseline. This sample comprised blood, obtained from a patient treated with checkpoint blockade. Receptors were obtained from a human donor with melanoma.

The chain carries TRBV11-2 and TRBJ2-7; weak D call: TRBD2 (5 bases). This CDR3 has 13 residues. V shed 6 bases and J shed 3 bases, with 12 bases lying between them. CDR1 and CDR2 (germline): SGHAT, FQNNGV. The CDR3 nucleotides read TGTGCCAGCAGGCCGGGGATTAGCTACGAGCAGTACTTC. Translation gives CASRPGISYEQYF.

V is TRBV7-6 and J is TRBJ2-5; the match to TRBD2 covers 10 bases. Germline CDR1 and CDR2: SGHVS and FNYEAQ. CDR3 size: 16 residues. The junction had 7 bases not matched to a gene; V was cut back by 4 bases and J by 2 bases. CDR3 sequence: CASSSTGTSEQETQYF. The DNA for the CDR3 is TGTGCCAGCAGCTCGACTGGGACTAGCGAACAAGAGACCCAGTACTTC.

V and J are TRBV5-6 and TRBJ2-3; D not certain. This CDR3 region has 13 residues. V was cut by 5 bases and J by 3 bases, with 10 bases left in between. Germline V gene sequence: CDR1 SGHDT, CDR2 YYEEEE. DNA for the CDR3: TGTGCCAGCAGACCACCCGGGACAGATACGCAGTATTTT. This encodes CASRPPGTDTQYF.

This sequence joins TRBV4-2 and TRBJ2-7; D possibly corresponds to TRBD1 (5 bases). The V end lost 0 bases, the J end lost 3 bases, and 12 bases lay between the germline ends. This CDR3 contains 15 residues. The germline gives CDR1 LGHNA, CDR2 YNFKEQ. In DNA, the CDR3 is TGTGCCAGCAGCCAAGAACAGGTTGAAAGCTACGAGCAGTACTTC. Translated: CASSQEQVESYEQYF.

V usage is TRBV2 and J usage is TRBJ1-1; TRBD1 agrees at 11 bases. Germline CDR1 SNHLY, CDR2 FYNNEI. Trimming removed 10 bases from V and 11 bases from J; junction bases left unmatched: 6. The CDR3 loop spans 11 amino acids. CDR3 protein: CATGQGARAFF. The DNA for the CDR3 is TGTGCCACCGGACAGGGGGCGCGGGCTTTCTTT.

Here the CDR3 DNA reads TGTGCCAGCAGCCTAAAGACAGACGCACAAGAGACCCAGTACTTC. This translates into CASSLKTDAQETQYF. The V and J genes are TRBV7-7 and TRBJ2-5; maybe TRBD1 (5 bases). CDR1 and CDR2 (germline): SSHAT, FNYEAQ (reference sequence). The CDR3 totals 15 residues. Between the trimmed V and J ends, which lost 5 bases and 2 bases, there was a span of 15 bases.

This chain links TRBV4-1 with TRBJ2-5; 9 bases agree with TRBD1. In germline, CDR1 is MGHRA, CDR2 YSYEKL. This CDR3 spans 14 amino acids. After removal of 3 bases from V and 5 bases from J, the junction contained 4 bases not matched to a gene. Here the CDR3 reads CASSQTGGGETQYF. The CDR3 DNA is TGCGCCAGCAGCCAGACAGGGGGAGGGGAGACCCAGTACTTC.

This clone was observed once. This chain joins TRBV7-2 and TRBJ1-1, with D hard to call. The germline V gene encodes CDR1 SGHTA and CDR2 FQGNSA. Trimming removed 3 bases at V and 0 bases at J, with 8 bases between. The CDR3 totals 14 residues. In DNA, the CDR3 is TGTGCCAGCAGCTTTAGGAGAATGAACACTGAAGCTTTCTTT. Translation gives CASSFRRMNTEAFF.

This rearrangement joins TRBV9 to TRBJ1-2; D remains ambiguous. The CDR3 contains 13 residues. The germline V gene has CDR1 SGDLS and CDR2 YYNGEE. Trimming took off 6 bases at V and 0 bases at J, with 9 bases between the two ends. The CDR3 is CASNMGTNYGYTF. In DNA, the CDR3 is TGTGCCAGCAACATGGGGACTAACTATGGCTACACCTTC.

The sample holds a few counts of this clone. The chain couples TRBV7-2 to TRBJ1-3, with unresolved D. This CDR3 is 14 amino acids long. Trimming removed 5 bases from V and 4 bases from J, with 12 bases in between. Looked up from germline, CDR1 is SGHTA and CDR2 is FQGNSA. CDR3 protein: CASSQRAGGNTIYF. The CDR3 DNA is TGTGCCAGCAGCCAGCGGGCTGGAGGAAACACCATATATTTT.

This clone is judged large. V usage is TRBV10-1 and J usage is TRBJ2-3; 7 bases line up with TRBD1. CDR1 is WNHNN and CDR2 is SYGVQD in the germline V gene (reference sequence). The V gene end was trimmed by 4 bases and the J gene end by 2 bases; junction bases not matched to a gene: 3. This CDR3 has 14 residues. The CDR3 loop is CASSVGQITDTQYF. The DNA for the CDR3 is TGCGCCAGCAGTGTGGGACAGATCACAGATACGCAGTATTTT.

This clone was detected a few times. The V call is TRBV5-6, the J call TRBJ2-7, with D tentatively TRBD1 (5 bases). The V gene lost 1 base and the J gene lost 5 bases, with 13 bases spanning the gap. Per the germline V gene, CDR1 is SGHDT and CDR2 is YYEEEE. The CDR3 totals 14 residues. CDR3 sequence: CASSLKGVADEQYF. In DNA form, the CDR3 reads TGTGCCAGCAGCTTGAAAGGGGTGGCGGACGAGCAGTACTTC.

J is TRBJ2-7 and V is TRBV14, with 9 bases fitting TRBD1. The V gene end was trimmed by 4 bases and the J gene end by 6 bases; junction bases not matched to a gene: 10. The CDR3 has 15 residues. Germline CDR1 reads SGHDN; CDR2 reads FVKESK. The CDR3 loop is CASSPSWTGVFEQYF. The CDR3 bases are TGTGCCAGCAGCCCCTCGTGGACAGGGGTCTTCGAGCAGTACTTC.

J is TRBJ2-7 and V is TRBV7-9; D is possibly TRBD1 or TRBD2 (6 bases each). This CDR3 has 15 residues. Looked up from germline, CDR1 is SEHNR and CDR2 is FQNEAQ (reference sequence). The ends were cut back, 4 bases at V and 7 bases at J, with 20 bases in the middle. CDR3 residues: CASSSKGPGAGEQYF. DNA for the CDR3: TGTGCCAGCAGCTCGAAGGGTCCAGGGGCGGGAGAGCAGTACTTC.